This note documents a single T cell receptor (beta chain) sequence. Trimming took 4 bases from V and 2 from J; bases not matched to a gene: 2. Germline lookup yields CDR1 SEHNR and CDR2 FQNEAQ (reference sequence). The CDR3 loop spans 14 amino acids. The sample belongs to a study of shared clonotypes between healthy human individuals. The authors ran the assay at deep level. Some clones are missing from TCRdb's copy, which holds only in-frame ones; the method was immunoSEQ multiplex PCR. In the table there are about 480,000 clones, 75% to 80% of which are singletons. The receptor's source is a woman between 40 and 50 years old in good health. Some clones in this sample may be carry-over from other donors' samples. Sample: PBMCs. The rearrangement links TRBV7-9 to TRBJ2-7, with 10 bases fitting TRBD1. As DNA, the CDR3 is TGTGCCAGCAGCTCGGGACAGGGGCCCTACGAGCAGTACTTC. Its translation: CASSSGQGPYEQYF. Complete variable domain (other parts from reference TRBV7-9 and TRBJ2-7): DTGVSQNPRHKITKRGQNVTFRCDPISEHNRLYWYRQTLGQGPEFLTYFQNEAQLEKSRLLSDRFSAERPKGSFSTLEIQRTEQGDSAMYLCASSSGQGPYEQYFGPGTRLTVT.